This TCR beta chain is from a study of PD-1 blockade in classical Hodgkin lymphoma. Relapses following autologous stem cell transplantation were seen in all patients, with brentuximab vedotin exposure varying. Relapsed/refractory classical Hodgkin lymphoma patients had complete, partial or progressive responses. Generated by immunoSEQ multiplex PCR, the TCRdb table keeps only in-frame clones and is missing some. The table records around 44,000 clones, around 83% of them present only once. Germline V gives CDR1 MNHNS, CDR2 SASEGT. The CDR3 has 16 residues. Trimming took 2 bases from V and 4 from J; bases not matched to a gene: 6.

The sequence was collected from a human donor with classical Hodgkin lymphoma. The genes are TRBV6-1 and TRBJ2-7; 12 positions agree with TRBD2. Here the sequenced sample was peripheral blood mononuclear cells (PBMCs), taken before the second cycle of nivolumab. CDR3 amino acids: CASSEFLAGGLYEQYF. As DNA, the CDR3 is TGTGCCAGCAGTGAATTTCTAGCGGGAGGGCTTTACGAGCAGTACTTC.